The rows below give T cell receptor beta chains drawn from one sample of a study of immune cell composition in non-small cell lung cancer. Clones were sequenced by immunoSEQ multiplex PCR, and TCRdb holds only the in-frame ones, with some missing. The sample gives about 2,400 clones, 74% of which show up once; 17% is in the top ten. The same specimen was also included in a second study, on CD4 T cells in lung cancer.

Material for sequencing was lung tumor tissue. The receptor source for this set is a human donor with non-small cell lung cancer. CDR3s include the opening cysteine and the closing phenylalanine or tryptophan. The D gene is left open where the match is weak. Part of the rows lack a size; the others show once, few, many or a class for expanded clones.

j_call clone_size d_call v_call cdr3_nt cdr3_aa
TRBJ1-4 - - TRBV7-9 TGTGCCAGCAGCTCCGGGAGGACTGTTGAAAAACTGTTTTTT CASSSGRTVEKLFF
TRBJ1-1 - - TRBV11-2 TGTGCCAGCAGCTCCTCCCCTGAAGCTTTCTTT CASSSSPEAFF
TRBJ2-7 - - TRBV6-5 TGTGCCAGCAGTTACTATGGGGGCACCGAGCAGTACTTC CASSYYGGTEQYF
TRBJ1-6 few TRBD1 TRBV6-1 TGTGCCAGCAGTGTCGGACAGGTTGGATCACCCCTCCACTTT CASSVGQVGSPLHF
TRBJ2-1 - - TRBV11-2 TGTGCCAGCAGCGACCGGGACTGGGACAATGAGCAGTTCTTC CASSDRDWDNEQFF
TRBJ2-1 - TRBD2 TRBV4-2 TGTGCCAGCAGCCAAGAGACTAGCGGGAGTGATGAGCAGTTCTTC CASSQETSGSDEQFF
TRBJ2-3 once TRBD1 TRBV7-8 TGTGCCAGCAGCCTTGGGACAGACACAGATACGCAGTATTTT CASSLGTDTDTQYF
TRBJ2-3 - - TRBV7-9 TGTGCCAGCAGTGCCGGGACTTCTCTCACAGATACGCAGTATTTT CASSAGTSLTDTQYF
TRBJ1-3 - - TRBV5-1 TGCGCCAGCAGCTTGAGAGCTGGGGGCGCTGGAAACACCATATATTTT CASSLRAGGAGNTIYF
TRBJ2-3 - TRBD2 TRBV11-2 TGTGCCAGCAGCTACCTAGCGGGAGGAGGAGATACGCAGTATTTT CASSYLAGGGDTQYF
TRBJ1-2 - TRBD1 TRBV5-1 TGCGCCAGCAGCCCGGACAGGGCCTATGGCTACACCTTC CASSPDRAYGYTF
TRBJ1-4 - - TRBV6-6 TGTGCCAGCAGTTACCAGGGTGGTGAAAAACTGTTTTTT CASSYQGGEKLFF
TRBJ1-2 few TRBD1 TRBV7-3 TGTGCCAGCAGTCCTACAGGGGGAGCGGATGGTGACCATGGCTACACCTTC CASSPTGGADGDHGYTF
TRBJ1-5 - - TRBV7-3 TGTGCCAGCAGCTCACAGGGACGCCAGCCCCAGCATTTT CASSSQGRQPQHF
TRBJ2-1 - - TRBV7-9 TGTGCCAGCAGCTTACCCAGCGACAATGAGCAGTTCTTC CASSLPSDNEQFF
TRBJ1-2 large TRBD1 TRBV19 TGTGCCAGTAGTCCACAAGCACAGGGGGCTGGCTATGGCTACACCTTC CASSPQAQGAGYGYTF
TRBJ1-5 few TRBD1 TRBV28 TGTGCCAGCAAACTCCCCCCGGGACAGGGGAGCCTCCTCAATCAGCCCCAGCATTTT CASKLPPGQGSLLNQPQHF
TRBJ1-5 few - TRBV6-5 TGTGCCAGCACCACCGGAGCCGCCAGCTTGCATTTT CASTTGAASLHF
TRBJ2-1 - TRBD2 TRBV18 TGTGCCAGCTCACTAACTAGCGGGAGCCCACCCAGCAATGAGCAGTTCTTC CASSLTSGSPPSNEQFF
TRBJ2-1 - - TRBV9 TGTGCCAGCAGCGTAGATCCCGCCTATACCTACAATGAGCAGTTCTTC CASSVDPAYTYNEQFF
TRBJ2-3 - - TRBV11-2 TGTGCCAGCAGCTTAGGCTCTGCGGTGATCAGGGCCACAGATACGCAGTATTTT CASSLGSAVIRATDTQYF
TRBJ2-7 - TRBD2 TRBV30 TGTGCCTCGAACTTAGCGGGATGGCCCAACTACGAGCAGTACTTC CASNLAGWPNYEQYF
TRBJ1-5 - - TRBV6-1 TGTGCCAGCAGTGAAGCGAAAAGCCGGCAGCCCCAGCATTTT CASSEAKSRQPQHF
TRBJ1-5 - TRBD1 TRBV6-6 TGTGCCAGCAGTTCCACGACAGGGAAAACTCACGGGCCCCAGCATTTT CASSSTTGKTHGPQHF
TRBJ2-7 large TRBD2 TRBV5-1 TGCGCCAGCAGCTCAGACCCTAGCGGGGCCTACGAGCAGTACTTC CASSSDPSGAYEQYF
TRBJ1-2 few - TRBV6-5 TGTGCCAGCAGTTACTTAACTGCCCGCGACATTCGAGGCTACACCTTC CASSYLTARDIRGYTF
TRBJ2-3 - TRBD2 TRBV6-4 TGTGCCAGCAGTGGGACTAGCGGGAGCCCAGATACGCAGTATTTT CASSGTSGSPDTQYF
TRBJ2-3 - TRBD2 TRBV30 TGTGCCTGGAGTGAAGGACTAGCGGACACAGATACGCAGTATTTT CAWSEGLADTDTQYF
TRBJ1-2 - TRBD1 TRBV2 TGTGCCAGCACCCGACAGGGGGTTCAGGTGTATGGCTACACCTTC CASTRQGVQVYGYTF
TRBJ2-7 - - TRBV5-5 TGTGCCAGCAGCCTACATGGGGGGTACGAGCAGTACTTC CASSLHGGYEQYF
TRBJ1-1 - TRBD1 TRBV5-1 TGCGCCAGCAGCTCCCAGGGGGACACTGAAGCTTTCTTT CASSSQGDTEAFF
TRBJ2-5 - - TRBV12-1 TGTGCCAGCAGCTTTTTATTACAGGGGGTGTACCAAGAGACCCAGTACTTC CASSFLLQGVYQETQYF
TRBJ1-2 - TRBD1 TRBV7-8 TGTGCCAGCAGCACCTCACAGGGGTGGAACTATGGCTACACCTTC CASSTSQGWNYGYTF
TRBJ1-2 few TRBD1 TRBV10-3 TGTGCCATCACGGACAGGGGAGGGAATGGCTACACCTTC CAITDRGGNGYTF
TRBJ2-3 - - TRBV29-1 TGCAGCGTTGGTGAGGCAGATACGCAGTATTTT CSVGEADTQYF
TRBJ2-3 once - TRBV5-6 TGTGCCAGCAGCCCCGGCACAGATACGCAGTATTTT CASSPGTDTQYF
TRBJ2-7 - TRBD1 TRBV30 TGTGCCTGGAGTCCCCTGGACAGGTTACGTGAGCAGTACTTC CAWSPLDRLREQYF
TRBJ1-2 - TRBD1 TRBV18 TGTGCCAGCTCAAAACAGGGGGCGCAAGGCTACACCTTC CASSKQGAQGYTF
TRBJ1-3 - - TRBV6-5 TGTGCCAGCGTCGACCCCAGGGGCACCATATATTTT CASVDPRGTIYF
TRBJ2-7 few - TRBV12-1 TGTGCCAGCAGCTCCTTCATTACTAGCGAAGACTCCTACGAGCAGTACTTC CASSSFITSEDSYEQYF
TRBJ2-2 - - TRBV2 TGTGCCAGCCAAACGTTCACGGCGGCCGGGGAGCTGTTTTTT CASQTFTAAGELFF
TRBJ2-1 once TRBD2 TRBV30 TGTGCCTGGAGGGGACTAGCGGGGGCCAGTGGGCAGTTCTTC CAWRGLAGASGQFF
TRBJ2-5 - TRBD1 TRBV7-9 TGTGCCAGCAGCTTTGGGGACAGGGGCACCCAAGAGACCCAGTACTTC CASSFGDRGTQETQYF
TRBJ1-5 - - TRBV6-1 TGTGCCAGCAGGGTCACAGGAGATAGCAATCAGCCCCAGCATTTT CASRVTGDSNQPQHF
TRBJ2-3 - TRBD2 TRBV19 TGTGCCAGTAGTTCACTAGCGGGAGCTACGGATACGCAGTATTTT CASSSLAGATDTQYF
TRBJ1-3 once - TRBV2 TGTGCCAGCAAAAAGACCCTTCAAGCGTACACCATATATTTT CASKKTLQAYTIYF
TRBJ1-1 few - TRBV2 TGTGCCAGCAGTGACAACATGAACACTGAAGCTTTCTTT CASSDNMNTEAFF
TRBJ1-2 few - TRBV29-1 TGCAGCGTAAACCTGCTTACTGCCTATGGCTACACCTTC CSVNLLTAYGYTF
TRBJ1-2 - - TRBV18 TGTGCCAGCTCACCATCCAGGGGTAGCGGCTACACCTTC CASSPSRGSGYTF
TRBJ1-1 - - TRBV7-6 TGTGCCAGCAGCCAACAAGAGAACACTGAAGCTTTCTTT CASSQQENTEAFF
TRBJ1-1 - - TRBV6-5 TGTGCCAGCAGTTACTCGGTAGGGAGGACTGAAGCTTTCTTT CASSYSVGRTEAFF
TRBJ2-1 once TRBD2 TRBV18 TGTGCCAGCTCACCCTCTCAACTAGCGTTTACCTACAATGAGCAGTTCTTC CASSPSQLAFTYNEQFF
TRBJ2-3 - - TRBV4-1 TGCGCCAGCAGCTCCATGACAGGAGGGGGGGCAGATACGCAGTATTTT CASSSMTGGGADTQYF
TRBJ1-1 once TRBD1 TRBV28 TGTGCCAGCAGATTACTGGGACAGGAAAGAAACACTGAAGCTTTCTTT CASRLLGQERNTEAFF
TRBJ1-5 - TRBD1 TRBV30 TGTGCCTGGAGTTTCGGGACAGGGGGCAATCAGCCCCAGCATTTT CAWSFGTGGNQPQHF
TRBJ2-1 - - TRBV7-3 TGTGCCAGCAGCTTAGGGCCGGCCCAGGGCAATGAGCAGTTCTTC CASSLGPAQGNEQFF
TRBJ2-3 - TRBD2 TRBV10-3 TGTGCCATCAGCCCTAGCGGGAGATACGGAGATACGCAGTATTTT CAISPSGRYGDTQYF